These T cell receptor beta chains were read from a single sample in a study of beta chain features in type 1 diabetes. Assay: immunoSEQ multiplex PCR; the TCRdb copy retains only in-frame clones and omits some. Here the sample spans 300,000 to 350,000 clones, approximately 8.2% being singletons. Sequencing was performed on central memory CD4+ T cells from blood. The receptors originated from a young woman in good health. Both conserved end residues are trimmed from each CDR3.

V: TRBV5-4
CDR3: ASSFRDRNTEAF

V: TRBV27
CDR3: ASSSKRADTQY

V: TRBV19
CDR3: ASSISLTVNYGYT

V: TRBV7-9
CDR3: ASSRQNTEAF

V: TRBV20-1
CDR3: SATPYNEQF

V: TRBV11-2
CDR3: ASSLEQGLAEQF

V: TRBV18
CDR3: ASSLQQGTGANVLT

V: TRBV10-3
CDR3: AISESVRYSADTQY

V: TRBV7-8
CDR3: ASSLRGQRYGYT

V: TRBV6-5
CDR3: ASSYGLASYEQY

V: TRBV7-9
CDR3: ASSLRDGYGYT

V: TRBV20-1
CDR3: SARVQETQY

V: TRBV7-2
CDR3: ASSLVRAEAF

V: TRBV9
CDR3: ASSVGTSRNEQF

V: TRBV5-8
CDR3: ASSLGTGTGDEQF

V: TRBV5-1
CDR3: ASSLGNTQY

V: TRBV5-6
CDR3: ANRDRLFYGYT

V: TRBV25-1
CDR3: ASRAPGQGAVGELF

V: TRBV7-2
CDR3: ASSPRTSEQY

V: TRBV7-2
CDR3: ASSLLYHPYGYT

V: TRBV10-3
CDR3: ASHSGDSYEQY

V: TRBV10-3
CDR3: AISEGRLAGYQETQY

V: TRBV6-6
CDR3: ASSYSTGRGQF

V: TRBV5-1
CDR3: ASSYGSTGYEQY

V: TRBV15
CDR3: ATSRGLEGAGEQF

V: TRBV19
CDR3: ASSTRRTSGTTSAGELF

V: TRBV10-3
CDR3: AINSGQGQETQY

V: TRBV4-2
CDR3: ASSYHPVAGEAYNEQF

V: TRBV28
CDR3: AGTETQY

V: TRBV18
CDR3: ASSYGTSGTSSYEQY

V: TRBV7-2
CDR3: ASSPASRNEQF

V: TRBV28
CDR3: ASNKQGSGANVLT